This T cell receptor beta chain was observed in a study of cytomegalovirus exposure and HLA in healthy donors. The study ran its PCR with 60 Vbeta and 13 Jbeta primers. Sequenced by immunoSEQ multiplex PCR; TCRdb stores in-frame clones only, minus some. This table has about 140,000 clones, roughly 65% appearing once. The CDR3 sequence is 13 residues long. V shed 4 bases and J 3 bases; nucleotides not matched to a gene: 3. The germline V gene has CDR1 MNHEY and CDR2 SMNVEV (reference sequence). The sample comprised PBMCs. The chain has TRBV27 and TRBJ2-7; 7 bases map to TRBD1. The origin of this receptor is a woman aged 25-40 years in good health and CMV-seronegative. CDR3 residues: CASSSSGGYEQYV. Here the CDR3 DNA reads TGTGCCAGCAGTTCGTCAGGGGGCTACGAGCAGTACGTC.